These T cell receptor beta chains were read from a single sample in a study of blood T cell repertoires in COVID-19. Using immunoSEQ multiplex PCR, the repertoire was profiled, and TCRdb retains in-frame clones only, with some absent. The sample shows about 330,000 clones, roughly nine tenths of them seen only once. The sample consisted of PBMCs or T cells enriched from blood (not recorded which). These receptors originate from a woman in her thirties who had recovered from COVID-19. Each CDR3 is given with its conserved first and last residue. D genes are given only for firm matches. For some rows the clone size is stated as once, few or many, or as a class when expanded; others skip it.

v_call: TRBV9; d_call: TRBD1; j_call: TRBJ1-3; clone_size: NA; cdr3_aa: CASSAPTGGYGNTIYF; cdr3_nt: TGTGCCAGCAGCGCCCCGACAGGGGGCTATGGGAACACCATATATTTT
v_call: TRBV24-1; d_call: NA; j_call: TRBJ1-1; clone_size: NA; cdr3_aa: CATSDPMNTEAFF; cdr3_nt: TGTGCCACCAGTGATCCTATGAACACTGAAGCTTTCTTT
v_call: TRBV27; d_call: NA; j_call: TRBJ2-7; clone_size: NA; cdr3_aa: CASSFQGAYEQYF; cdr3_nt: TGTGCCAGCAGTTTTCAAGGGGCCTACGAGCAGTACTTC
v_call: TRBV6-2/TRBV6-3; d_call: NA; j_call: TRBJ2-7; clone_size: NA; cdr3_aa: CASSYEGVGQFAYEQYF; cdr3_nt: TGTGCCAGCAGTTACGAGGGGGTTGGACAGTTCGCCTACGAGCAGTACTTC
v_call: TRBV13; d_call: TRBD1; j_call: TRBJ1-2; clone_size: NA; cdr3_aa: CASSLGQGTGGLRGYTF; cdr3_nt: TGTGCCAGCAGCTTAGGCCAGGGAACAGGGGGCCTTCGAGGCTACACCTTC
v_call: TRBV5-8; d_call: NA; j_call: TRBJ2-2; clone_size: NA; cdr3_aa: CASRLAGELFF; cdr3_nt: TGTGCCAGCAGACTAGCCGGGGAGCTGTTTTTT
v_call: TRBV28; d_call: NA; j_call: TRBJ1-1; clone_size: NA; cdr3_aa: CASTAGANTEAFF; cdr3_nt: TGTGCCAGCACCGCAGGGGCAAACACTGAAGCTTTCTTT
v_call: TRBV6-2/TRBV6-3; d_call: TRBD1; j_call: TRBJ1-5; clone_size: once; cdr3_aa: CASSFTGEQPQHF; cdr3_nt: TGTGCCAGCAGTTTCACAGGGGAGCAGCCCCAGCATTTT
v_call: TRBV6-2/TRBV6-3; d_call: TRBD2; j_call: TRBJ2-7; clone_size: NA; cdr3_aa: CASSWSGGPYEQYF; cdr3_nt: TGTGCCAGCAGTTGGAGCGGGGGGCCCTACGAGCAGTACTTC
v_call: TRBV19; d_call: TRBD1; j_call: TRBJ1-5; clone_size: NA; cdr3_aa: CASSIESRGPQPQHF; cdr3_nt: TGTGCCAGTAGTATTGAGTCCAGGGGGCCTCAGCCCCAGCATTTT